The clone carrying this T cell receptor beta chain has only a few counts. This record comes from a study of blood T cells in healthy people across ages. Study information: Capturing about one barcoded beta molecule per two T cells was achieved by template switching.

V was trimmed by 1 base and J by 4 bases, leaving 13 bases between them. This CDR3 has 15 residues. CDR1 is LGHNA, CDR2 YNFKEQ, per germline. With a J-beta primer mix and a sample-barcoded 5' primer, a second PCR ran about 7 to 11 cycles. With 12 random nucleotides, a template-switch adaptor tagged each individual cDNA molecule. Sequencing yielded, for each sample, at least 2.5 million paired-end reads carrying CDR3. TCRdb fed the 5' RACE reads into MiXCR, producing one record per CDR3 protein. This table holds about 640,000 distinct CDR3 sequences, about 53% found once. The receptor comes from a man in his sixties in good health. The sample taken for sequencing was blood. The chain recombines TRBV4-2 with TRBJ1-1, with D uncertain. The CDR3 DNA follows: TGTGCCAGCAGCCAAGCAACAGCAGGCTGCACTGAAGCTTTCTTT. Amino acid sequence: CASSQATAGCTEAFF.